The 2 T cell receptor beta chains reported below all come from one sample, sequenced in a study of blood T cell repertoires in COVID-19. Libraries were prepared by immunoSEQ multiplex PCR; TCRdb keeps only in-frame clonotypes and omits some of them. In the table there are around 50,000 clones, 88% of which are singletons. Sequenced input: peripheral blood. Receptors originate from a man aged 45-65 years with active COVID-19.

The chain has TRBV27 and TRBJ2-3; TRBD2 might be the D (6 bases). The CDR3 is 15 residues long. Per the germline V gene, CDR1 is MNHEY and CDR2 is SMNVEV (reference sequence). The V end was cut by 6 bases, the J end by 3 bases, with 16 bases between. The CDR3 loop reads CASRDPGLRTDTQYF. The DNA of the CDR3 is TGTGCCAGCAGGGACCCGGGACTCCGTACAGATACGCAGTATTTT.

This clone was detected only once. This rearrangement joins TRBV19 to TRBJ2-4, with a tentative D call TRBD1 (5 bases). CDR1 LNHDA and CDR2 SQIVND come from the germline V gene (reference sequence). V dropped 7 bases and J dropped 6 bases, with 19 bases sitting between them. The CDR3 is 15 residues long. The CDR3 here is CASTWTFEQGNIQYF. For the CDR3, the DNA is TGTGCCAGTACCTGGACATTCGAGCAGGGAAACATTCAGTACTTC.